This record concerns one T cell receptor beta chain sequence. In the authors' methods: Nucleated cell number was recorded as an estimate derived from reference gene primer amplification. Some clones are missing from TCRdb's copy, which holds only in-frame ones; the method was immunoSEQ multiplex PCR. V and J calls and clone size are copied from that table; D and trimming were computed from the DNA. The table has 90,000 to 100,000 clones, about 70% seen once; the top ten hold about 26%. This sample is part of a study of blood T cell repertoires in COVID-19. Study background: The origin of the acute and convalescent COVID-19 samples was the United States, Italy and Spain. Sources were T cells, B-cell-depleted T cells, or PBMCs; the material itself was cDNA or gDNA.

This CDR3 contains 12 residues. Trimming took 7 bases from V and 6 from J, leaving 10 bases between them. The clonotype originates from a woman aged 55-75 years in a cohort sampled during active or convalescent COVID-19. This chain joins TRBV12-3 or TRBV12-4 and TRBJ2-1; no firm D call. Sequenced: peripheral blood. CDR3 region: CASTSGGNEQFF. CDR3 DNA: TGTGCCAGCACCTCAGGTGGCAATGAGCAGTTCTTC.